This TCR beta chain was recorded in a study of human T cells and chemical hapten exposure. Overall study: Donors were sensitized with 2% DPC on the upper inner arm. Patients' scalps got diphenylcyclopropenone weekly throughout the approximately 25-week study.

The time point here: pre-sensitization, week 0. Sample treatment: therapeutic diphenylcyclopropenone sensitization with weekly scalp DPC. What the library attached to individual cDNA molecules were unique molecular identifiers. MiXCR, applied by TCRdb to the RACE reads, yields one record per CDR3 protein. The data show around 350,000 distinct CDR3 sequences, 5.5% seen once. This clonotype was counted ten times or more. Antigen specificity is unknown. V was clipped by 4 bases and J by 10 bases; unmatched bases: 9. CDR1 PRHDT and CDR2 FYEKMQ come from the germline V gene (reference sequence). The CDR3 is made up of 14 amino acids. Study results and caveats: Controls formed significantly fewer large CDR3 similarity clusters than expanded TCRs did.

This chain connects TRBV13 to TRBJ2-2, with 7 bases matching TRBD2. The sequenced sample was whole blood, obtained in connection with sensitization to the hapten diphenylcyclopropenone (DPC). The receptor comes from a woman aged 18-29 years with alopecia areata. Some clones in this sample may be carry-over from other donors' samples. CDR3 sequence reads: CASSSTRGELELFF. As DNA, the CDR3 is TGTGCCAGCAGCTCAACCCGGGGGGAGCTGGAGCTGTTTTTT.